This T cell receptor (beta chain) was documented in a study of cytomegalovirus exposure and HLA in healthy donors. Study-wide results and limits: High sensitivity and specificity were reportedly achieved when the classifier diagnosed cytomegalovirus status. Rarity marked most TCR sequences, yet some public TCRs occurred in many donors.

Generated by immunoSEQ multiplex PCR, the TCRdb table keeps only in-frame clones and is missing some. Of about 160,000 clones listed, nearly 90% are singletons. The CDR3 has 15 residues. Per the germline V gene, CDR1 is KGHSH and CDR2 is LQKENI. V shed 5 bases and J 0 bases; nucleotides not matched to a gene: 6. Of note for this clone: What it binds is not known.

The specimen was PBMCs. V and J are TRBV18 and TRBJ2-7, with TRBD2 matching 8 bases. This receptor was identified in a man aged 18 to 35 in good health and CMV-seropositive. The CDR3 loop reads CASSAPGLGSYEQYF. For the CDR3, the DNA is TGTGCCAGCTCAGCGCCGGGACTAGGCTCCTACGAGCAGTACTTC. The whole variable domain, remainder taken from reference TRBV18 and TRBJ2-7, is NAGVMQNPRHLVRRRGQEARLRCSPMKGHSHVYWYRQLPEEGLKFMVYLQKENIIDESGMPKERFSAEFPKEGPSILRIQQVVRGDSAAYFCASSAPGLGSYEQYFGPGTRLTVT.